These 3 T cell receptor beta chains came from one sample sequenced in a study of blood T cells in healthy people across ages. Combining a sample-barcoded 5' primer with a J-beta primer mix, a second PCR ran for 7 to 11 cycles. TCRdb ran MiXCR on the 5' RACE reads and lists one entry per CDR3 protein. The top ten hold approximately 3.7% of the sample, which has about 720,000 distinct CDR3 sequences, 20% to 25% seen once. This sample was shared with a second study, whose subject was T cells of mothers and their children.

Sequences were obtained from blood. These receptors were collected from a boy younger than 18 in good health.

The sample holds a few counts of this clonotype. The gene calls are TRBV6-6 and TRBJ2-1; TRBD2 matches at 9 bases. The CDR3 runs to 16 residues. The germline gives CDR1 MNHNY, CDR2 SVGAGI (reference sequence). J was trimmed by 5 bases and V by 4 bases; bases with no gene match: 9. The CDR3 sequence: CASSSLSGSPHNEQFF. Here the CDR3 DNA reads TGTGCCAGCAGTTCACTTAGCGGGAGTCCACACAATGAGCAGTTCTTC.

This clonotype was found a few times. The chain employs TRBV3-1 and TRBJ2-1; 8 nucleotides line up with TRBD2. The J call may be wrong; the DNA end is better matched by TRBJ2-7. Germline loops: CDR1 LGHDT, CDR2 YNNKEL (reference sequence). The CDR3 is 14 amino acids. For the CDR3, the DNA is TGTGCCAGCAGCCAACTAGCGGGCTACTACGAGCAGTACTTC. The encoded protein is CASSQLAGYYEQYF.

The chain is built from TRBV6-5 and TRBJ2-3; 8 bases line up with TRBD2. J lost 1 base, V lost 2 bases, and 11 bases had no gene match. Germline CDR1 reads MNHEY; CDR2 reads SVGAGI. This CDR3 is 18 amino acids long. The CDR3 bases are TGTGCCAGCAGTTACGGCCAAGCGGGAGTCTCCGGCACAGATACGCAGTATTTT. Protein: CASSYGQAGVSGTDTQYF.